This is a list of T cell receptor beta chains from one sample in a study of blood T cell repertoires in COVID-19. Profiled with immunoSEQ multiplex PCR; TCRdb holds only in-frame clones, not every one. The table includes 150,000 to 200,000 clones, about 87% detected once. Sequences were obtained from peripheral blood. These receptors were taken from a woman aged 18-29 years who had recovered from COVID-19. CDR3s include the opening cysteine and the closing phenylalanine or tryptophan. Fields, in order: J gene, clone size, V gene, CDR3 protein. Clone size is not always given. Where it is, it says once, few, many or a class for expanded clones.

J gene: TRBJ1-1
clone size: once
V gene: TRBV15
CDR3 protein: CATSRAGRTEAFF

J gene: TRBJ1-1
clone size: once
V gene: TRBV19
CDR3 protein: CASSRVRGSGTEAFF

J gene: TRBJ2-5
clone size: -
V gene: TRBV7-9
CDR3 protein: CASSLIGLAGGRETQYF

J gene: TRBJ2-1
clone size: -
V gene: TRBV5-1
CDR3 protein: CASSLLGGQFDEQFF

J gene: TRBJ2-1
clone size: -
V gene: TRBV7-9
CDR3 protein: CASSLAPSGRTEEQFF

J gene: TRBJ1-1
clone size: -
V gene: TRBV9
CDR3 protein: CASSRQIMNTEAFF

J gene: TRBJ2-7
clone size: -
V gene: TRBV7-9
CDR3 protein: CASSRDRSSYEQYF

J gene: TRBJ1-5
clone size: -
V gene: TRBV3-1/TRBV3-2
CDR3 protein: CASSPTGTGGGQPQHF

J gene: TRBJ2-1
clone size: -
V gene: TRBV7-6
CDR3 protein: CASSDGTSPGNEQFF

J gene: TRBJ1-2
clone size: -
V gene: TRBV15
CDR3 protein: CATSRDGWDSRTRGYTF

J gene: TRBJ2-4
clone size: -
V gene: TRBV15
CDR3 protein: CATSSLGGDRENIQYF

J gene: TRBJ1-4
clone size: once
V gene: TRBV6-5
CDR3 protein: CASSTQAGDNEKLFF

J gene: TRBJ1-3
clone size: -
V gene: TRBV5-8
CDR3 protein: CASSSTRSGNTIYF

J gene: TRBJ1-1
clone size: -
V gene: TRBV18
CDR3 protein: CASSPGATVRDTEAFF

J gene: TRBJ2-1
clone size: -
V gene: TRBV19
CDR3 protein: CASSIPGRLAGGMDEQFF

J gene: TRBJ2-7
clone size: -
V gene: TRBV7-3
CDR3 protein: CASSLRGLATYEQYF

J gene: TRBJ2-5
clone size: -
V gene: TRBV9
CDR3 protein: CASGQGQETQYF

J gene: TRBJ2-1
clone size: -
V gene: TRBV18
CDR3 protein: CASSPGAAADNEQFF

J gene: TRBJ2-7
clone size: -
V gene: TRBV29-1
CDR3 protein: CSVAGGTGSYEQYF

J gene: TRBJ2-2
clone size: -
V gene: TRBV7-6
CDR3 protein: CASSLGQVVGELFF

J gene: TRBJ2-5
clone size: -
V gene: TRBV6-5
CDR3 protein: CASSYPGQQETQYF

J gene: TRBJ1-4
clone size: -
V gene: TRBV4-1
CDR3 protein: CASTDSKEKLFF